The 29 T cell receptor beta chains presented below share a single source sample, sequenced in a study of control samples from healthy donors and cancer patients. The method was immunoSEQ multiplex PCR; TCRdb's version includes in-frame clones alone and lacks a portion of them. Of 98,000 or so clones in the sample, 70% to 80% were seen once. The sequenced sample consisted of blood. The receptors stem from a woman younger than 45 in good health.

This chain joins TRBV4-1 and TRBJ2-7, with 7 bases matching TRBD2. With V trimmed by 3 bases and J by 7 bases, 12 bases remained unmatched. CDR1 is MGHRA and CDR2 is YSYEKL in the germline V gene. This CDR3 comprises 15 residues. The CDR3 DNA reads TGCGCCAGCAGCCAGGGCCATAGCGGGTCCCTGGAGCAGTACTTC. It encodes CASSQGHSGSLEQYF.

The rearrangement links TRBV18 to TRBJ2-5, with 9 nucleotides matching TRBD2. The CDR3 spans 15 residues. From germline, CDR1 is KGHSH and CDR2 LQKENI. V was clipped by 5 bases and J by 4 bases; unmatched bases: 8. Here the CDR3 DNA reads TGTGCCAGCTCATCGATAGCGGGGGCTCCAGAGACCCAGTACTTC. Its protein product is CASSSIAGAPETQYF.

This clone was counted a single time. The chain is built from TRBV5-1 and TRBJ1-3, with D maybe TRBD1 (6 bases). Deletions cut 4 bases from V and 1 base from J, with 18 bases between. The CDR3 contains 17 residues. Per germline, CDR1 SGHRS and CDR2 YFSETQ. The CDR3 sequence: CASSVDGQIRSGNTIYF. The CDR3, as DNA: TGCGCCAGCAGCGTGGACGGACAGATTCGATCTGGAAACACCATATATTTT.

V usage is TRBV11-2 and J usage is TRBJ1-2; TRBD1 matches 8 bases. This CDR3 contains 14 residues. The V gene end was trimmed by 6 bases and the J gene end by 4 bases; junction bases not matched to a gene: 7. The germline V gene encodes CDR1 SGHAT and CDR2 FQNNGV. The CDR3 nucleotides are TGTGCCAGCAGGGACGGACAGGGAACCTATGGCTACACCTTC. Amino acid sequence: CASRDGQGTYGYTF. The full variable domain, in which reference TRBV11-2 and TRBJ1-2 provide the parts outside the CDR3, is EAGVAQSPRYKIIEKRQSVAFWCNPISGHATLYWYQQILGQGPKLLIQFQNNGVVDDSQLPKDRFSAERLKGVDSTLKIQPAKLEDSAVYLCASRDGQGTYGYTFGSGTRLTVV.

This clone showed up just a few times. V and J are TRBV10-2 and TRBJ1-1; 9 nucleotides match TRBD1. There are 12 residues in the CDR3. V was pared by 10 bases and J by 6 bases, with 6 bases of the junction left unmatched. Germline V lookup: CDR1 WSHSY, CDR2 SAAADI. Here the CDR3 reads CATRTGEAEAFF. The CDR3 region has the DNA TGCGCCACCCGGACAGGGGAAGCTGAAGCTTTCTTT.

This chain uses TRBV29-1 with TRBJ2-5, with TRBD1 as a possible D gene (5 bases). The CDR3 has 11 amino acids. The germline V gene encodes CDR1 SQVTM and CDR2 ANQGSEA. V was trimmed by 7 bases and J by 4 bases, leaving 10 bases between them. DNA of the CDR3: TGCAGCGCCCTCCAGGGAGAGACCCAGTACTTC. The encoded protein is CSALQGETQYF.

V is TRBV7-2 and J is TRBJ1-2; D gene unclear. This CDR3 has 12 amino acids. V was cut by 5 bases and J by 10 bases, with 14 bases left in between. In germline, CDR1 is SGHTA, CDR2 FQGNSA. Here the CDR3 reads CASSAGNQDYTF. CDR3 DNA: TGTGCCAGCAGCGCGGGGAATCAGGACTACACCTTC.

The V and J genes are TRBV3-1 (or the pseudogene TRBV3-2) and TRBJ2-7, with D possibly being TRBD1 or TRBD2 (5 bases each). The germline V and J ends were trimmed by 4 bases and 3 bases, with 16 bases remaining between them. CDR1 and CDR2 from the germline V gene are LGHDT and YNNKEL (reference sequence). CDR3 length equals 15 residues. The CDR3 is CASSLGAGTYYEQYF. The CDR3 coding sequence is TGTGCCAGCAGCCTCGGGGCCGGGACCTACTACGAGCAGTACTTC.

The chain joins TRBV7-9 to TRBJ2-1, with D unclear. There are 16 residues in the CDR3. Looked up from germline, CDR1 is SEHNR and CDR2 is FQNEAQ (reference sequence). Trimming stripped 1 base from V and 1 base from J, with 11 bases between. The CDR3 coding sequence is TGTGCCAGCAGCTTAGAGGGCCGGGCTTCCTACAATGAGCAGTTCTTC. The encoded protein is CASSLEGRASYNEQFF.

The chain combines TRBV7-3 with TRBJ2-2, with D possibly matching TRBD2 (7 bases). Trimming took 0 bases from V and 4 from J, leaving 18 bases between them. Looked up from germline, CDR1 is SGHTA and CDR2 is FQGTGA. This CDR3 has 18 amino acids. The chain's CDR3 is CASSLTMGGGPGTGELFF. In nucleotides, the CDR3 is TGTGCCAGCAGCTTAACGATGGGCGGGGGCCCGGGCACCGGGGAGCTGTTTTTT.

The chain uses TRBV11-2 and TRBJ1-5, with TRBD1 matching 7 bases. The ends lost 0 bases at V and 3 bases at J; junction bases unmatched: 11. Germline CDR1 SGHAT, CDR2 FQNNGV. This CDR3 is 18 amino acids long. The CDR3 sequence is CASSLDKGQGVTNQPQHF. In DNA, the CDR3 is TGTGCCAGCAGCTTAGATAAAGGGCAGGGGGTCACCAATCAGCCCCAGCATTTT. The variable domain in full, completed from reference TRBV11-2 and TRBJ1-5, reads EAGVAQSPRYKIIEKRQSVAFWCNPISGHATLYWYQQILGQGPKLLIQFQNNGVVDDSQLPKDRFSAERLKGVDSTLKIQPAKLEDSAVYLCASSLDKGQGVTNQPQHFGDGTRLSIL.

The V call is TRBV7-9, the J call TRBJ2-5; 7 bases are shared with TRBD1. The germline V gene encodes CDR1 SEHNR and CDR2 FQNEAQ (reference sequence). J lost 7 bases, V lost 5 bases, and 1 base had no gene match. CDR3 length: 11 amino acids. The CDR3 is CASSTGATQYF. The CDR3 DNA follows: TGTGCCAGCAGCACAGGGGCGACCCAGTACTTC. The full variable domain, with the rest looked up from reference TRBV7-9 and TRBJ2-5, is DTGVSQNPRHKITKRGQNVTFRCDPISEHNRLYWYRQTLGQGPEFLTYFQNEAQLEKSRLLSDRFSAERPKGSFSTLEIQRTEQGDSAMYLCASSTGATQYFGPGTRLLVL.

The gene calls are TRBV3-1 (or the pseudogene TRBV3-2) and TRBJ1-2; tentatively, D is TRBD1 (5 bases). Germline CDR1 LGHDT, CDR2 YNNKEL (reference sequence). Trimming stripped 1 base from V and 3 bases from J, with 9 bases between. The CDR3 extends over 14 amino acids. The CDR3, as DNA: TGTGCCAGCAGCCAAGTTCAAGGGGACTATGGCTACACCTTC. This translates into CASSQVQGDYGYTF.

V gene TRBV19 combines with J gene TRBJ2-1; a possible D gene is TRBD2 (6 bases). CDR3 length: 13 amino acids. Germline assignment: CDR1 LNHDA and CDR2 SQIVND (reference sequence). V lost 5 bases to trimming and J lost 6 bases, with 11 bases between them. The CDR3 loop reads CASSYRDFNEQFF. The CDR3, as DNA: TGTGCCAGTAGTTACCGGGACTTCAATGAGCAGTTCTTC.

This chain joins TRBV13 and TRBJ1-1, with D possibly TRBD1 on 5 matching bases. The V and J ends lost 7 bases and 1 base respectively, with 10 bases between them. Germline CDR1 is PRHDT and CDR2 is FYEKMQ (reference sequence). The CDR3 is 13 amino acids. DNA for the CDR3: TGTGCCAGCACCTCGGACAAGAACACTGAAGCTTTCTTT. This codes for CASTSDKNTEAFF.

This chain connects TRBV5-1 to TRBJ1-4, with 7 bases matching TRBD1. The CDR3 runs 15 residues. The ends lost 0 bases at V and 5 bases at J; junction bases unmatched: 4. Germline values: CDR1 SGHRS, CDR2 YFSETQ. The CDR3 nucleotides are TGCGCCAGCAGCTTGGTGGGACAGCGAAATGAAAAACTGTTTTTT. It yields the protein CASSLVGQRNEKLFF.

This sequence joins TRBV5-1 and TRBJ1-2; the match to TRBD1 covers 9 bases. Germline-derived CDR1 and CDR2 are SGHRS and YFSETQ. V was pared by 4 bases and J by 6 bases, with 7 bases of the junction left unmatched. This CDR3 has 14 amino acids. CDR3 nucleotides: TGCGCCAGCAGCATTAGGACAGGGGAGGATGGCTACACCTTC. This codes for CASSIRTGEDGYTF. Looking up the rest from reference TRBV5-1 and TRBJ1-2 gives the full variable domain: KAGVTQTPRYLIKTRGQQVTLSCSPISGHRSVSWYQQTPGQGLQFLFEYFSETQRNKGNFPGRFSGRQFSNSRSEMNVSTLELGDSALYLCASSIRTGEDGYTFGSGTRLTVV.

CDR3 region: CASSLKGGMATGPGELFF. The CDR3 DNA follows: TGTGCCAGCAGCCTCAAGGGGGGTATGGCCACAGGCCCCGGGGAGCTGTTTTTT. This chain joins TRBV9 and TRBJ2-2; the D gene could be TRBD1 or TRBD2 (6 bases each). The V end was cut by 4 bases, the J end by 6 bases, with 25 bases between. The V gene's germline CDR1 is SGDLS and CDR2 YYNGEE. The length of the CDR3 is 18 residues.

J is TRBJ2-7 and V is TRBV6-5; TRBD2 matches 7 bases. J gave up 2 bases and V 2 bases, and 3 bases lay outside the gene matches. This CDR3 is 14 amino acids long. In germline, CDR1 is MNHEY, CDR2 SVGAGI. Here the CDR3 DNA reads TGTGCCAGCAGTTACGGGGGAGGGACCTACGAGCAGTACTTC. It yields the protein CASSYGGGTYEQYF.

CDR3 DNA: TGTGCCAGCAGCCCCAGCGCCGGAGCTAACTATGGCTACACCTTC. This encodes CASSPSAGANYGYTF. The chain couples TRBV7-3 to TRBJ1-2; D gene ambiguous. This CDR3 is built from 15 residues. Deletions cut 5 bases from V and 0 bases from J, with 13 bases between. Per the germline V gene, CDR1 is SGHTA and CDR2 is FQGTGA.

The V gene is TRBV29-1, the J gene TRBJ1-1, with D unresolved. V was cut by 6 bases and J by 0 bases, with 14 bases left in between. Looked up from germline, CDR1 is SQVTM and CDR2 is ANQGSEA. The CDR3 runs to 14 residues. DNA for the CDR3: TGCAGCGTCCTATCCCCCGTCATGAACACTGAAGCTTTCTTT. This encodes CSVLSPVMNTEAFF. Drawing the rest from reference TRBV29-1 and TRBJ1-1, the complete variable domain is SAVISQKPSRDICQRGTSLTIQCQVDSQVTMMFWYRQQPGQSLTLIATANQGSEATYESGFVIDKFPISRPNLTFSTLTVSNMSPEDSSIYLCSVLSPVMNTEAFFGQGTRLTVV.

The chain links TRBV7-6 to TRBJ1-3, with 8 bases lining up with TRBD1. CDR1 is SGHVS, CDR2 FNYEAQ, per germline. The junction had 12 bases not matched to a gene; V was cut back by 2 bases and J by 0 bases. The CDR3 consists of 19 residues. CDR3 bases: TGTGCCAGCAGCTTACAGGGGGCCGGGACTTCCCTCTCTGGAAACACCATATATTTT. Amino acids: CASSLQGAGTSLSGNTIYF. Supplemented by reference TRBV7-6 and TRBJ1-3, the full variable domain reads GAGVSQSPRYKVTKRGQDVALRCDPISGHVSLYWYRQALGQGPEFLTYFNYEAQQDKSGLPNDRFSAERPEGSISTLTIQRTEQRDSAMYRCASSLQGAGTSLSGNTIYFGEGSWLTVV.

V gene TRBV2 combines with J gene TRBJ1-2; D may be TRBD1 (5 bases). V lost 3 bases and J 1 base, leaving 12 bases between the germline ends. The CDR3 covers 15 residues. Germline lookup yields CDR1 SNHLY and CDR2 FYNNEI. The CDR3 region has the DNA TGTGCCAGCAGTGAGGCGCATAGGGGTAACTATGGCTACACCTTC. Translating it yields CASSEAHRGNYGYTF. Using reference TRBV2 and TRBJ1-2 for the parts outside the CDR3, the full variable domain is EPEVTQTPSHQVTQMGQEVILRCVPISNHLYFYWYRQILGQKVEFLVSFYNNEISEKSEIFDDQFSVERPDGSNFTLKIRSTKLEDSAMYFCASSEAHRGNYGYTFGSGTRLTVV.

The chain carries TRBV29-1 and TRBJ1-2; TRBD1 matches 7 bases. CDR3 length: 12 amino acids. From germline, CDR1 is SQVTM and CDR2 ANQGSEA. Trimming cost V 4 bases and J 4 bases; bases outside gene matches: 3. CDR3 sequence: CSVADRVYGYTF. CDR3 DNA: TGCAGCGTTGCCGACAGGGTCTATGGCTACACCTTC.

The chain couples TRBV4-3 to TRBJ2-3, with 9 positions matching TRBD1. V trimming: 0 bases; J trimming: 0 bases; junction bases outside the gene matches: 7. The CDR3 spans 18 residues. The germline V gene has CDR1 LGHNA and CDR2 YSLEER. CDR3: CASSQDAPTGGSTDTQYF. DNA for the CDR3: TGCGCCAGCAGCCAAGATGCCCCGACAGGGGGTAGCACAGATACGCAGTATTTT.

The chain carries TRBV6-2 or TRBV6-3 and TRBJ2-7, with D perhaps matching TRBD1 (5 bases). V was clipped by 6 bases and J by 2 bases, with 17 bases between them. The CDR3 extends over 15 amino acids. CDR1 and CDR2 (germline): MNHEY, SVGEGT. CDR3: CASSGSTASPYEQYF. CDR3 DNA sequence: TGTGCCAGCAGCGGTTCGACAGCCTCCCCCTACGAGCAGTACTTC.

This clone was recorded at least ten times. The genes are TRBV6-4 and TRBJ2-6, with D perhaps TRBD1 (6 bases). Germline loops: CDR1 MRHNA, CDR2 SNTAGT. The CDR3 sequence is 15 residues long. Deletions cut 6 bases from V and 0 bases from J, with 9 bases between. The CDR3 spells CASSEDSSGANVLTF. The CDR3 DNA is TGTGCCAGCAGCGAGGACAGCTCTGGGGCCAACGTCCTGACTTTC.

J is TRBJ2-2 and V is TRBV30; D may be TRBD1 (5 bases). Germline CDR1 reads GTSNPN; CDR2 reads SVGIG (reference sequence). This CDR3 is built from 19 residues. Trimming removed 3 bases from V and 0 bases from J, with 23 bases in between. CDR3 loop: CAWSSGRVGPHANTGELFF. CDR3 bases: TGTGCCTGGAGCAGTGGCAGGGTTGGTCCGCATGCGAACACCGGGGAGCTGTTTTTT.

The rearrangement uses TRBV2 and TRBJ2-7; perhaps TRBD1 as D (5 bases). V lost 4 bases and J 7 bases, leaving 14 bases between the germline ends. The CDR3 has 13 amino acids. From germline, CDR1 is SNHLY and CDR2 FYNNEI. CDR3 in amino acids: CASSVDSRGEQYF. Written as DNA, the CDR3 is TGTGCCAGCAGTGTAGACTCAAGGGGAGAGCAGTACTTC.